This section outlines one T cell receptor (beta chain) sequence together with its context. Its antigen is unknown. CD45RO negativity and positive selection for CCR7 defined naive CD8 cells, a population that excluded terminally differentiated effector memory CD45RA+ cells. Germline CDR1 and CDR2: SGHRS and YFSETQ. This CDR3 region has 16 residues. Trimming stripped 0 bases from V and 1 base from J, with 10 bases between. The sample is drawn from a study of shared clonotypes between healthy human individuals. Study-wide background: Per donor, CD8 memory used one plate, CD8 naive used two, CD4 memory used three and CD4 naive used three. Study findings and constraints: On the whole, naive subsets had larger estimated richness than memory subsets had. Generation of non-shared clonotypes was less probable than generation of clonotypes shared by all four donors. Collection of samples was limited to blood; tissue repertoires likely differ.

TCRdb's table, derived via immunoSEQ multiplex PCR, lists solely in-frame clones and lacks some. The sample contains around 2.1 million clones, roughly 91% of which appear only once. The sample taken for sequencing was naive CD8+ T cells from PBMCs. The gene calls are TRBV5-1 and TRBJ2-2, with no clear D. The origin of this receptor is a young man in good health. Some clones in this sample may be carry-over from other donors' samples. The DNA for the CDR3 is TGCGCCAGCAGCTTGGAATTGGTGAGGAACACCGGGGAGCTGTTTTTT. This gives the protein CASSLELVRNTGELFF.